The 22 T cell receptor beta chains below come from one sample, sequenced in a study of T cell repertoires in cytomegalovirus infection (dated by TCRdb to 2018 to 2020). Data came from an Illumina HiSeq 1500. TCRdb trimmed the raw reads at Q25, called clones with MiXCR and kept productive beta chains. Rows with a matching CDR3 protein are joined into one entry that keeps the most common DNA and genes. In all, the sample holds more than 300,000 distinct CDR3 sequences, and about 35% of those were seen once. The ten largest make up approximately 13% of the sample. These receptors' targets are unknown. The label giving this sample's treatment or condition can be read as: in vitro stimulation with specific CMV peptide epitopes to enrich CMV-specific T cells. Sequenced here: cultured PBMCs, sampled from culture after CMV antigen stimulation. Receptors originate from a human donor in good health (CMV status not recorded). Some clones in this sample may be carry-over from other donors' samples.

The V call is TRBV19, the J call TRBJ1-5, with 9 bases identical to TRBD1. Looked up from germline, CDR1 is LNHDA and CDR2 is SQIVND (reference sequence). The CDR3 has 16 residues. V gave up 3 bases and J gave up 4 bases; unmatched junction bases: 7. The CDR3, as DNA: TGTGCCAGTAGTATCCGGGACAGGGTATGGAATCAGCCCCAGCATTTT. This gives the protein CASSIRDRVWNQPQHF.

The chain employs TRBV7-2 and TRBJ2-5, with TRBD2 matching over 10 bases. V was pared by 5 bases and J by 5 bases, with 11 bases of the junction left unmatched. The CDR3 spans 16 residues. CDR1 is SGHTA, CDR2 FQGNSA, per germline. The CDR3 DNA reads as TGTGCCAGCAGCCTGATAGCGGGAGGATATTTGGAGACCCAGTACTTC. Its translation: CASSLIAGGYLETQYF.

The chain combines TRBV12-5 with TRBJ1-2, with D hard to call. This CDR3 has 13 residues. V was pared by 1 base and J by 4 bases, with 7 bases between. Per the germline V gene, CDR1 is LGHNT and CDR2 is FRNRAP. CDR3 region: CASGLGAGYGYTF. The CDR3 bases are TGTGCTAGTGGTTTGGGGGCAGGCTATGGCTACACCTTC.

CDR3 DNA sequence: TGTGCCAGCAGCTCGCGGACTAGCGGGACCTACAATGAGCAGTTCTTC. Translating it yields CASSSRTSGTYNEQFF. This chain uses TRBV11-2 with TRBJ2-1; 12 positions agree with TRBD2. This CDR3 comprises 16 residues. V lost 4 bases, J lost 2 bases, and 3 bases stayed unmatched. CDR1 and CDR2 from the germline V gene are SGHAT and FQNNGV. Based on the CDR3 plus reference TRBV11-2 and TRBJ2-1, the full variable domain is EAGVAQSPRYKIIEKRQSVAFWCNPISGHATLYWYQQILGQGPKLLIQFQNNGVVDDSQLPKDRFSAERLKGVDSTLKIQPAKLEDSAVYLCASSSRTSGTYNEQFFGPGTRLTVL.

The rearrangement uses TRBV14 and TRBJ2-5; D not resolved. Germline loops: CDR1 SGHDN, CDR2 FVKESK. V was clipped by 4 bases and J by 4 bases, with 10 bases between them. This CDR3 is 13 amino acids long. CDR3 residues: CASSLLVRETQYF. The CDR3 DNA reads TGTGCCAGCAGCCTACTCGTTCGAGAGACCCAGTACTTC.

The rearrangement links TRBV7-4 to TRBJ1-2; no clear D gene. V lost 5 bases, J lost 0 bases, and 16 bases lay in between. The CDR3 loop spans 16 amino acids. Germline assignment: CDR1 SGHVT and CDR2 SQSDAQ. The CDR3 loop reads CASSVLRAETNYGYTF. The CDR3 DNA is TGTGCCAGCAGCGTCCTTAGGGCCGAGACTAACTATGGCTACACCTTC.

This clonotype has more than one count but fewer than ten. The V call is TRBV4-3, the J call TRBJ2-5; no clear D. The CDR3 covers 13 residues. Trimming removed 1 base from V and 5 bases from J, with 8 bases in between. In germline, CDR1 is LGHNA, CDR2 YSLEER. The CDR3 bases are TGCGCCAGCAGCCAAGGAGAGTGGGAGACCCAGTACTTC. Translation: CASSQGEWETQYF.

This chain joins TRBV6-6 and TRBJ2-7; 10 bases are shared with TRBD1. The germline V gene encodes CDR1 MNHNY and CDR2 SVGAGI (reference sequence). With 7 bases clipped from V and 6 bases from J, the junction kept 9 bases outside the gene matches. CDR3 size: 14 residues. For the CDR3, the DNA is TGTGCCAGCACCCCGGGACAGGGGCCTCTCGAGCAGTACTTC. This sequence encodes CASTPGQGPLEQYF.

The chain combines TRBV10-3 with TRBJ2-1; TRBD1 might be the D (5 bases). Between the trimmed V and J ends, which lost 1 base and 7 bases, there was a span of 8 bases. Germline-derived CDR1 and CDR2 are ENHRY and SYGVKD. This CDR3 has 13 amino acids. The CDR3 here is CAISEFRANEQFF. CDR3 bases: TGTGCCATCAGTGAGTTCAGGGCGAATGAGCAGTTCTTC.

V usage is TRBV7-6 and J usage is TRBJ2-2, with TRBD2 matching over 7 bases. CDR1 and CDR2 from the germline V gene are SGHVS and FNYEAQ. CDR3 size: 16 residues. Trimming at V came to 1 base and at J to 6 bases, leaving 8 bases not matched to a gene. CDR3 amino acids: CASSLVTREWAGELFF. Written as DNA, the CDR3 is TGTGCCAGCAGCTTAGTTACGCGGGAGTGGGCCGGGGAGCTGTTTTTT. Using reference TRBV7-6 and TRBJ2-2 for the parts outside the CDR3, the full variable domain is GAGVSQSPRYKVTKRGQDVALRCDPISGHVSLYWYRQALGQGPEFLTYFNYEAQQDKSGLPNDRFSAERPEGSISTLTIQRTEQRDSAMYRCASSLVTREWAGELFFGEGSRLTVL.

This clonotype has just a few counts. V and J are TRBV9 and TRBJ1-1; 7 bases align to TRBD1. V lost 2 bases and J lost 6; bases outside the gene matches: 10. CDR1 and CDR2 (germline): SGDLS, YYNGEE. This CDR3 comprises 15 residues. CDR3 region: CASSVLVQGGAEAFF. CDR3 DNA sequence: TGTGCCAGCAGCGTTTTGGTCCAGGGGGGGGCTGAAGCTTTCTTT. The variable domain in full, completed from reference TRBV9 and TRBJ1-1, reads DSGVTQTPKHLITATGQRVTLRCSPRSGDLSVYWYQQSLDQGLQFLIQYYNGEERAKGNILERFSAQQFPDLHSELNLSSLELGDSALYFCASSVLVQGGAEAFFGQGTRLTVV.

This clonotype has only a few counts. The rearrangement links TRBV30 to TRBJ2-3; a possible D gene is TRBD2 (6 bases). From germline, CDR1 is GTSNPN and CDR2 SVGIG (reference sequence). This CDR3 region has 13 residues. V was pared by 4 bases and J by 4 bases, with 12 bases between. The CDR3 nucleotides are TGTGCCTGGACTAGCGTAAAGGCAGATACGCAGTATTTT. It translates to CAWTSVKADTQYF.

The chain combines TRBV7-2 with TRBJ1-2; TRBD1 agrees at 8 bases. The junction had 11 bases not matched to a gene; V was cut back by 5 bases and J by 3 bases. The germline V gene encodes CDR1 SGHTA and CDR2 FQGNSA. This CDR3 comprises 16 residues. CDR3 nucleotides: TGTGCCAGCAGCGGGGCGGGACAGGCGCTCTACTATGGCTACACCTTC. Protein product: CASSGAGQALYYGYTF.

The sample holds a few counts of this clonotype. In nucleotides, the CDR3 is TGTGCCAGCAGTTACTCTGAGAGGGCCGGCCATGAGCAGTTCTTC. It yields the protein CASSYSERAGHEQFF. The chain employs TRBV6-8 and TRBJ2-1, with a possible D match to TRBD2 (5 bases). This CDR3 is built from 15 residues. Per germline, CDR1 MNHGY and CDR2 SAAAGT. Trimming took 0 bases from V and 8 from J, leaving 14 bases between them.

The chain has TRBV5-6 and TRBJ1-4, with D unresolved. With 0 bases removed from V and 0 bases from J, the gap between germline ends came to 6 bases. The germline V gene encodes CDR1 SGHDT and CDR2 YYEEEE. This CDR3 has 15 residues. The CDR3 loop reads CASSLVDSTNEKLFF. The CDR3 coding sequence is TGTGCCAGCAGCTTGGTAGATTCAACTAATGAAAAACTGTTTTTT.

The chain combines TRBV30 with TRBJ1-4, with no clear D. The CDR3 extends over 14 amino acids. Trimming removed 2 bases from V and 6 bases from J, with 13 bases in between. The germline gives CDR1 GTSNPN, CDR2 SVGIG (reference sequence). The CDR3 is CAWSMAARDEKLFF. The CDR3 DNA reads as TGTGCCTGGAGTATGGCCGCACGGGATGAAAAACTGTTTTTT.

The chain links TRBV14 to TRBJ1-2; D may be TRBD1 (5 bases). Germline V gives CDR1 SGHDN, CDR2 FVKESK. V lost 1 base to trimming and J lost 8 bases, with 11 bases between them. The CDR3 consists of 13 residues. In nucleotides, the CDR3 is TGTGCCAGCAGCCAAGTAACGACAGCCGGCTACACCTTC. Protein: CASSQVTTAGYTF.

The J gene is TRBJ2-4, the V gene TRBV11-2; TRBD1 agrees at 9 bases. The CDR3 consists of 21 residues. Germline CDR1 is SGHAT and CDR2 is FQNNGV. The trim removed 3 bases at V and 0 bases at J, leaving 18 bases unmatched. The CDR3 bases are TGTGCCAGCAGCTTGTCCCGGGACAGGGTCCCGTTACCCATAGCCAAAAACATTCAGTACTTC. This encodes CASSLSRDRVPLPIAKNIQYF.

The CDR3 DNA reads TGTGCCAGCTCGACAGCCCCGAACACTGAAGCTTTCTTT. Translated, it gives CASSTAPNTEAFF. V gene TRBV7-6 combines with J gene TRBJ1-1, with a weak D call TRBD1 (5 bases). V was cut by 8 bases and J by 1 base, with 11 bases left in between. The CDR3 covers 13 residues. Germline V gene data show CDR1 as SGHVS and CDR2 as FNYEAQ.

This clonotype was detected a few times. The CDR3 loop reads CAISESTGNQPQHF. The CDR3, as DNA: TGTGCCATCAGTGAGTCAACCGGTAATCAGCCCCAGCATTTT. This chain links TRBV10-3 with TRBJ1-5; D not resolved. Germline values: CDR1 ENHRY, CDR2 SYGVKD. The length of the CDR3 is 14 residues. V was shortened by 0 bases and J by 4 bases, with 7 bases between the two germline ends.

This clonotype was seen more than once but under ten times. The rearrangement joins TRBV28 to TRBJ1-2; 9 bases align to TRBD1. Trimming took 7 bases from V and 2 from J; bases not matched to a gene: 5. Germline CDR1 is MDHEN and CDR2 is SYDVKM. CDR3 size: 14 residues. This chain's CDR3 is CASNDRGLNYGYTF. DNA for the CDR3: TGTGCCAGCAACGACAGGGGGTTGAACTATGGCTACACCTTC.

This sequence joins TRBV10-3 and TRBJ2-1; D is possibly TRBD1 or TRBD2 (6 bases each). Trimming pared 5 bases from V and 2 bases from J, leaving 7 bases between. CDR1 is ENHRY, CDR2 SYGVKD, per germline. CDR3 length: 13 residues. The CDR3 protein is CAISRGPYNEQFF. The DNA for the CDR3 is TGTGCCATCAGTCGGGGGCCCTACAATGAGCAGTTCTTC.